Here is one T cell receptor beta chain with its context. The antigen remains unidentified. This specimen comes from a study of beta chain features in type 1 diabetes. Study outcomes and limitations: Sequencing used cDNA, and cells with high TCR expression could therefore be over-represented. TCRB repertoires of naive, central memory and Treg cells appeared more similar among patients than among healthy donors.

Since all of the isolated RNA was reverse transcribed, expressed TCRB transcripts were what got sequenced. Libraries were prepared by immunoSEQ multiplex PCR; TCRdb keeps only in-frame clonotypes and omits some of them. The sample contains roughly 370,000 clones, approximately 15% of which appear only once. V trimming: 4 bases; J trimming: 8 bases; junction bases outside the gene matches: 9. This CDR3 is built from 13 residues. Germline CDR1 is GTSNPN and CDR2 is SVGIG (reference sequence). This receptor was taken from a man under 40 in good health. The rearrangement uses TRBV30 and TRBJ2-3; TRBD2 agrees at 7 bases. The sequencing sample was made of naive CD4+ T cells from blood. The DNA of the CDR3 is TGTGCCTGGAACCTAGCGGAGAGCACTACGCAGTATTTT. Its protein product is CAWNLAESTTQYF.